This TCR beta chain was captured by sequencing in a study of blood T cell repertoires in COVID-19. Background on the study: COVID-19 samples from acute and convalescent phases originated in the United States, Italy and Spain. PBMCs, B-cell-depleted T cells, or T cells provided the cDNA or gDNA that made up the material.

This CDR3 spans 10 amino acids. The germline CDR1 and CDR2 sequences are SGHAT and FQDESV (reference sequence). V was shortened by 1 base and J by 10 bases, with 4 bases between the two germline ends. One Seattle source followed patients from active infection through their disease course. In the study's own analysis: Scientists estimated how many nucleated cells there were by amplifying reference gene primers. Generated by immunoSEQ multiplex PCR, the TCRdb table keeps only in-frame clones and is missing some. V, J and clone size derive from that table, while D and trimming were established from the DNA sequence. The table has about 290,000 clones, just under 90% seen once.

Sample: peripheral blood. The rearrangement uses TRBV11-1 and TRBJ1-1, with unresolved D. The TCR was taken from a woman aged 25 to 45 with COVID-19, enrolled during active disease. Here the CDR3 reads CASSLVGAFF. The DNA of the CDR3 is TGTGCCAGCAGCTTAGTCGGAGCTTTCTTT. The variable domain in full, with the rest retrieved from reference TRBV11-1 and TRBJ1-1, is EAEVAQSPRYKITEKSQAVAFWCDPISGHATLYWYRQILGQGPELLVQFQDESVVDDSQLPKDRFSAERLKGVDSTLKIQPAELGDSAMYLCASSLVGAFFGQGTRLTVV.